What follows are 30 T cell receptor beta chains derived from one specimen sequenced in a study of OX40 agonist ivuxolimab in advanced cancers. Only in-frame clones appear in the TCRdb table, and some are missing; sequencing was by immunoSEQ multiplex PCR. This repertoire shows under 25,000 clones, under 90% found once; its top ten account for 21%. The input for sequencing was CD4+ or CD8+ T cells sorted from blood, taken in a trial of the OX40 agonist ivuxolimab. The receptor set was obtained from an adult with an advanced solid tumor such as melanoma, head and neck, liver or kidney cancer.

The V gene is TRBV14, the J gene TRBJ2-7, with 7 nucleotides matching TRBD1. Germline trimming cut 5 bases from V and 3 bases from J; bases unmatched to any gene: 4. The CDR3 sequence is 13 residues long. Germline values: CDR1 SGHDN, CDR2 FVKESK. CDR3 nucleotides: TGTGCCAGCAGCTCGACAGGGAGCTACGAGCAGTACTTC. Residues: CASSSTGSYEQYF.

The chain combines TRBV14 with TRBJ2-1, with 10 bases aligning to TRBD2. Germline CDR1 and CDR2: SGHDN and FVKESK. This CDR3 contains 15 residues. Trimming took 4 bases from V and 6 from J; bases not matched to a gene: 6. CDR3 region: CASSPLAGVSNEQFF. The CDR3 DNA follows: TGTGCCAGCAGCCCCCTAGCGGGAGTATCCAATGAGCAGTTCTTC. Drawing the rest from reference TRBV14 and TRBJ2-1, the complete variable domain is EAGVTQFPSHSVIEKGQTVTLRCDPISGHDNLYWYRRVMGKEIKFLLHFVKESKQDESGMPNNRFLAERTGGTYSTLKVQPAELEDSGVYFCASSPLAGVSNEQFFGPGTRLTVL.

The chain employs TRBV6-6 and TRBJ2-2, with TRBD2 matching over 12 bases. The V gene's germline CDR1 is MNHNY and CDR2 SVGAGI (reference sequence). V lost 6 bases to trimming and J lost 9 bases; unmatched junction nucleotides: 11. The CDR3 has 16 residues. The CDR3 loop reads CASRVTSGGVGRELFF. The CDR3 coding sequence is TGTGCCAGCAGGGTGACTAGCGGGGGTGTGGGCCGGGAGCTGTTTTTT.

A single count supports this clone. The rearrangement joins TRBV27 to TRBJ2-7, with TRBD1 as a possible D gene (6 bases). The CDR3 loop spans 13 amino acids. V was trimmed by 4 bases and J by 5 bases, leaving 12 bases between them. CDR1 is MNHEY, CDR2 SMNVEV, per germline (reference sequence). CDR3 DNA: TGTGCCAGCAGTTCCTACAGGGATAACGAGCAGTACTTC. Translated: CASSSYRDNEQYF.

J is TRBJ2-7 and V is TRBV5-6; 11 bases agree with TRBD2. The V segment lost 2 bases and the J segment 3 bases; nucleotides outside the gene matches: 4. This CDR3 spans 15 amino acids. CDR1 and CDR2 (germline): SGHDT, YYEEEE. The DNA for the CDR3 is TGTGCCAGCAGCTTACTAGGGACTAGCGGCTACGAGCAGTACTTC. This gives the protein CASSLLGTSGYEQYF.

The count of this clone is one. J is TRBJ2-3 and V is TRBV27; 8 nucleotides align to TRBD1. This CDR3 has 17 amino acids. V lost 3 bases, J lost 1 base, and 9 bases stayed unmatched. Per the germline V gene, CDR1 is MNHEY and CDR2 is SMNVEV (reference sequence). In DNA, the CDR3 is TGTGCCAGCAGTTTGACCGCCCCGACAGGGGGCACAGATACGCAGTATTTT. Translated, it gives CASSLTAPTGGTDTQYF.

This chain uses TRBV7-2 with TRBJ2-5, with 8 bases matching TRBD2. The J segment lost 1 base and the V segment lost 1 base, leaving 11 bases of the junction unmatched. Germline loops: CDR1 SGHTA, CDR2 FQGNSA. The CDR3 is 18 amino acids. CDR3 nucleotide sequence: TGTGCCAGCAGCTTAGGAGGGTGGGGAGCGGGGGTCCAAGAGACCCAGTACTTC. This encodes CASSLGGWGAGVQETQYF.

The gene calls are TRBV29-1 and TRBJ2-7, with unresolved D. Germline V gene sequence: CDR1 SQVTM, CDR2 ANQGSEA. The CDR3 runs 13 residues. V was cut by 7 bases and J by 4 bases, with 17 bases left in between. The CDR3 DNA reads as TGCAGCGCTCGACTGAGTTTGGGTTACGAGCAGTACTTC. It yields the protein CSARLSLGYEQYF.

The chain carries TRBV5-1 and TRBJ2-7; D remains unclear. Germline CDR1 and CDR2: SGHRS and YFSETQ. V was shortened by 4 bases and J by 3 bases, with 14 bases between the two germline ends. This CDR3 comprises 14 residues. Written as DNA, the CDR3 is TGCGCCAGCAGCCTGCGGACGGACGGCTACGAGCAGTACTTC. It is translated as CASSLRTDGYEQYF.

The chain recombines TRBV5-1 with TRBJ2-1; TRBD1 is a possible D gene (6 bases). CDR1 and CDR2 (germline): SGHRS, YFSETQ. Trimming removed 0 bases from V and 2 bases from J, with 12 bases in between. This CDR3 is built from 16 residues. CDR3 sequence reads: CASSLDDRFPYNEQFF. For the CDR3, the DNA is TGCGCCAGCAGCTTGGACGACAGGTTCCCCTACAATGAGCAGTTCTTC.

This chain uses TRBV28 with TRBJ2-5, with D possibly matching TRBD2 (6 bases). The CDR3 loop spans 14 amino acids. Trimming shortened V by 6 bases and J by 4 bases, and 15 bases separated the two germline ends. Per the germline V gene, CDR1 is MDHEN and CDR2 is SYDVKM. DNA for the CDR3: TGTGCCAGCAGAACGGGACTGTCACGAGAGACCCAGTACTTC. Its protein product is CASRTGLSRETQYF.

The chain is built from TRBV6-1 and TRBJ2-7, with D unclear. V lost 2 bases and J lost 6, with 17 bases in between. The CDR3 spans 15 residues. The germline V gene encodes CDR1 MNHNS and CDR2 SASEGT. The CDR3: CASSESWQDGVEQYF. The CDR3 bases are TGTGCCAGCAGTGAAAGCTGGCAGGACGGTGTCGAGCAGTACTTC.

This clone has just a few counts. The chain links TRBV6-4 to TRBJ2-1, with a tentative D call TRBD2 (5 bases). The CDR3 extends over 15 amino acids. CDR1 is MRHNA, CDR2 SNTAGT, per germline. V was pared by 0 bases and J by 0 bases, with 6 bases between. CDR3 sequence: CASSDSSGSYNEQFF. As DNA, the CDR3 is TGTGCCAGCAGTGACTCGAGCGGCTCCTACAATGAGCAGTTCTTC.

V gene TRBV9 combines with J gene TRBJ1-5; the D gene is possibly TRBD1 (6 bases). The CDR3 is 15 amino acids. V was shortened by 0 bases and J by 3 bases, with 10 bases between the two germline ends. Looked up from germline, CDR1 is SGDLS and CDR2 is YYNGEE. This CDR3 reads CASSVAGDDNQPQHF. The CDR3 DNA follows: TGTGCCAGCAGCGTAGCAGGGGATGACAATCAGCCCCAGCATTTT.

The chain couples TRBV30 to TRBJ2-6, with TRBD1 identical over 8 bases. The germline CDR1 and CDR2 sequences are GTSNPN and SVGIG (reference sequence). The CDR3 is 17 amino acids. V gave up 3 bases and J gave up 0 bases; unmatched junction bases: 7. The CDR3 region is CAWSGADRVSGANVLTF. The CDR3 DNA is TGTGCCTGGAGCGGGGCGGACAGGGTCTCTGGGGCCAACGTCCTGACTTTC.

The gene calls are TRBV29-1 and TRBJ2-1; tentative D call: TRBD2 (6 bases). V gave up 7 bases and J gave up 10 bases, with 17 bases separating them. Per the germline V gene, CDR1 is SQVTM and CDR2 is ANQGSEA. CDR3 length: 12 residues. The CDR3 DNA reads TGCAGCGGCGGGGACGGAGTGCGGGAGCAGTTCTTC. It codes for CSGGDGVREQFF.

J is TRBJ2-7 and V is TRBV27; TRBD2 agrees at 7 bases. The CDR3 covers 14 residues. V dropped 4 bases and J dropped 2; count of bases not matched to a gene: 5. The germline gives CDR1 MNHEY, CDR2 SMNVEV (reference sequence). In DNA form, the CDR3 reads TGTGCCAGCAGTTACTCTAGCGGTCCCTACGAGCAGTACTTC. As protein: CASSYSSGPYEQYF.

The chain couples TRBV4-3 to TRBJ2-7; either TRBD1 or TRBD2 may supply D (5 bases each). Germline values: CDR1 LGHNA, CDR2 YSLEER. This CDR3 contains 15 residues. Trimming removed 0 bases from V and 2 bases from J, with 11 bases in between. In nucleotides, the CDR3 is TGCGCCAGCAGCCAAGATGGGACGGGGACCTACGAGCAGTACTTC. Translation gives CASSQDGTGTYEQYF.

The CDR3 loop is CASSSDTTYEQYF. CDR3 nucleotide sequence: TGTGCCAGCAGTTCCGACACGACCTACGAGCAGTACTTC. The V and J genes are TRBV7-9 and TRBJ2-7, with D uncertain. CDR3 size: 13 residues. Germline V lookup: CDR1 SEHNR, CDR2 FQNEAQ (reference sequence). Trimming stripped 6 bases from V and 2 bases from J, with 11 bases between.

This rearrangement joins TRBV6-1 to TRBJ1-5, with a possible D match to TRBD1 (5 bases). CDR1 and CDR2 (germline): MNHNS, SASEGT. The CDR3 spans 14 residues. V lost 4 bases to trimming and J lost 6 bases, with 13 bases between them. This chain's CDR3 is CASSVQGLGQPQHF. CDR3 nucleotides: TGTGCCAGCAGTGTTCAGGGTCTTGGTCAGCCCCAGCATTTT.

This chain links TRBV6-4 with TRBJ2-2; no clear D. Trimming removed 3 bases at V and 7 bases at J, with 15 bases between. Germline CDR1 is MRHNA and CDR2 is SNTAGT. The CDR3 consists of 15 residues. CDR3 in DNA: TGTGCCAGCAGTGAAAGGGCAGAGACGGGCGGGGAGCTGTTTTTT. This encodes CASSERAETGGELFF.

This rearrangement joins TRBV15 to TRBJ2-1; D not resolved. Trimming pared 0 bases from V and 7 bases from J, leaving 10 bases between. CDR3 length equals 14 residues. Germline loops: CDR1 LNHNV, CDR2 YYDKDF (reference sequence). The CDR3 protein is CATSRENVRNEQFF. In DNA form, the CDR3 reads TGTGCCACCAGCAGAGAAAACGTTAGGAATGAGCAGTTCTTC.

Here the CDR3 DNA reads TGTGCCAGCAGCTTTACGGGGACCGAGACCTACGAGCAGTACTTC. This encodes CASSFTGTETYEQYF. The rearrangement joins TRBV7-6 to TRBJ2-7; D possibly uses TRBD1 or TRBD2 (5 bases each). Germline CDR1 SGHVS, CDR2 FNYEAQ. V was clipped by 3 bases and J by 2 bases, with 14 bases between them. The CDR3 loop spans 15 amino acids. Using reference TRBV7-6 and TRBJ2-7 for the parts outside the CDR3, the full variable domain is GAGVSQSPRYKVTKRGQDVALRCDPISGHVSLYWYRQALGQGPEFLTYFNYEAQQDKSGLPNDRFSAERPEGSISTLTIQRTEQRDSAMYRCASSFTGTETYEQYFGPGTRLTVT.

The chain carries TRBV9 and TRBJ2-1; a possible D gene is TRBD1 (7 bases). Germline lookup yields CDR1 SGDLS and CDR2 YYNGEE. CDR3 length: 18 amino acids. Trimming took 0 bases from V and 4 from J, leaving 20 bases between them. CDR3 bases: TGTGCCAGCAGCGTAGAAGGAGGGGGCGCGCCCATTTACAATGAGCAGTTCTTC. Protein: CASSVEGGGAPIYNEQFF.

This clone has only a few counts. The CDR3 spells CSVPKSNEQFF. The CDR3 bases are TGCAGCGTCCCCAAATCCAATGAGCAGTTCTTC. The chain combines TRBV29-1 with TRBJ2-1; D ambiguous. Germline assignment: CDR1 SQVTM and CDR2 ANQGSEA. The CDR3 is 11 residues long. The germline V and J ends were trimmed by 6 bases and 6 bases, with 9 bases remaining between them.

The genes are TRBV9 and TRBJ1-2, with 7 bases fitting TRBD1. Looked up from germline, CDR1 is SGDLS and CDR2 is YYNGEE. Trimming took 3 bases from V and 8 from J; bases not matched to a gene: 13. The CDR3 sequence is 15 residues long. The CDR3 loop is CASSEGLDRVQGYTF. CDR3 coding DNA: TGTGCCAGCAGCGAGGGCCTTGACAGGGTTCAAGGCTACACCTTC.

This clone is a singleton in its sample. The chain recombines TRBV28 with TRBJ1-5, with D tentatively TRBD1 (5 bases). This CDR3 has 15 amino acids. V dropped 2 bases and J dropped 7 bases, with 15 bases sitting between them. Germline assignment: CDR1 MDHEN and CDR2 SYDVKM. The CDR3 loop reads CASSLITVRGQPQHF. Here the CDR3 DNA reads TGTGCCAGCAGTTTAATAACAGTTCGGGGGCAGCCCCAGCATTTT.

V gene TRBV7-9 combines with J gene TRBJ2-1; D remains ambiguous. The CDR3 is 12 residues long. Germline assignment: CDR1 SEHNR and CDR2 FQNEAQ (reference sequence). V was clipped by 1 base and J by 10 bases, with 8 bases between them. The CDR3 sequence: CASSLGAAEQFF. The CDR3 bases are TGTGCCAGCAGCTTAGGGGCAGCGGAGCAGTTCTTC.

The V gene is TRBV27, the J gene TRBJ1-2; D possibly corresponds to TRBD1 (5 bases). CDR3 length equals 14 residues. Germline V gives CDR1 MNHEY, CDR2 SMNVEV (reference sequence). V was clipped by 4 bases and J by 0 bases, with 9 bases between them. The CDR3 sequence is CASSSGQPNYGYTF. DNA of the CDR3: TGTGCCAGCAGTTCAGGGCAGCCTAACTATGGCTACACCTTC.

A remark on this clone: This may arise from a read error, as a much more abundant clone is one base away. Different DNA sequences within this sample yield the same CDR3. The chain employs TRBV9 and TRBJ1-4; D ambiguous. The CDR3 has 15 residues. Trimming took 3 bases from V and 5 from J, leaving 14 bases between them. The V gene's germline CDR1 is SGDLS and CDR2 YYNGEE. The CDR3 nucleotides read TGTGCCAGCAGCGAGTATGCGGCCACCAATGAAAAACTGTTTTTT. This codes for CASSEYAATNEKLFF.